This T cell receptor beta chain originates from a study of blood T cell repertoires in COVID-19. Across the whole study: Donors in the United States, Italy and Spain gave samples during acute or convalescent COVID-19. Sources were T cells, B-cell-depleted T cells, or PBMCs; the material itself was cDNA or gDNA.

CDR1 SQVTM and CDR2 ANQGSEA come from the germline V gene. This CDR3 region has 15 residues. Per the study methods: Reference gene primers were amplified, and this amplification served to estimate nucleated cell counts. Generated by immunoSEQ multiplex PCR, the TCRdb table keeps only in-frame clones and is missing some. The DNA was the basis for D and trimming; V, J and clone size are from that table. This table holds 47,000 or so clones, roughly four fifths found once. The sample consisted of peripheral blood. The chain links TRBV29-1 to TRBJ1-5, with a tentative D call TRBD1 (5 bases). The sequence was collected from a woman aged 55-75 years with acute or convalescent COVID-19. The CDR3 DNA is TGCATCATTGGTCCCGACAGATACCTTAATCAGCCCCAGCATTTT. Its protein product is CIIGPDRYLNQPQHF.